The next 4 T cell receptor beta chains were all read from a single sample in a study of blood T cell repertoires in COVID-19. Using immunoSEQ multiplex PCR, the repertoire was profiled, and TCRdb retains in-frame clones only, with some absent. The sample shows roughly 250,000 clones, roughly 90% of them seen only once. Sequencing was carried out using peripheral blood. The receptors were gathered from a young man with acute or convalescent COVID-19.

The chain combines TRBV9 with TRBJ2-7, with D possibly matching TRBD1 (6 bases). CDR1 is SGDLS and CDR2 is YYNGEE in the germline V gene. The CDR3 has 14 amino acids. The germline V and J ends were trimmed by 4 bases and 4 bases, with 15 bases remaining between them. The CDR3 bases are TGTGCCAGCAGCCCCAGGGACACGATATACGAGCAGTACTTC. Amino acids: CASSPRDTIYEQYF. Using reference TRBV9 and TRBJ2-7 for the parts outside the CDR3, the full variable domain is DSGVTQTPKHLITATGQRVTLRCSPRSGDLSVYWYQQSLDQGLQFLIQYYNGEERAKGNILERFSAQQFPDLHSELNLSSLELGDSALYFCASSPRDTIYEQYFGPGTRLTVT.

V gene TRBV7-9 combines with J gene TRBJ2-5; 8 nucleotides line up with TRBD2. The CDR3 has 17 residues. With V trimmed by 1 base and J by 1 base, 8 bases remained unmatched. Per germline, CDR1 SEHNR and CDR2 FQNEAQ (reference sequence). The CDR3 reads CASSLGNLAGAQETQYF. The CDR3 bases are TGTGCCAGCAGCTTAGGGAACCTAGCGGGCGCCCAAGAGACCCAGTACTTC.

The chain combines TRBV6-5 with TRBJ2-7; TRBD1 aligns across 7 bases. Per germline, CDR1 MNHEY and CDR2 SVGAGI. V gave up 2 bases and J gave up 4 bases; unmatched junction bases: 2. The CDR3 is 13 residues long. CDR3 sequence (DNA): TGTGCCAGCAGTTACCGGGACAGATACGAGCAGTACTTC. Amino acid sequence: CASSYRDRYEQYF.

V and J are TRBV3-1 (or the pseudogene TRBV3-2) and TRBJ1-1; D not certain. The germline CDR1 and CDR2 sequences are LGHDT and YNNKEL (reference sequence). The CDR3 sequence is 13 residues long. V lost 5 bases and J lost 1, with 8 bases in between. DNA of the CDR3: TGTGCCAGCAGCGGATACAGGAACACTGAAGCTTTCTTT. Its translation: CASSGYRNTEAFF.